This entry features one T cell receptor (beta chain) sequence. The sample is drawn from a study of blood T cell repertoires in COVID-19. Study background: The United States, Italy and Spain supplied acute and convalescent COVID-19 samples. PBMCs, B-cell-depleted T cells, or T cells were the source of the cDNA or gDNA that made up the material.

CDR3 length: 14 amino acids. V lost 1 base to trimming and J lost 7 bases, with 11 bases between them. Germline CDR1 and CDR2: MNHNY and SVGAGI (reference sequence). In the source study's methods: For nucleated cells, counts were estimated from reference gene primer amplification. Data came from immunoSEQ multiplex PCR; TCRdb stores just in-frame clones and leaves some out. The V and J calls and clone size are taken from that table; D and trimming were inferred from the DNA. The repertoire holds 200,000 or so clones, with just under 85% as singletons. Sequencing was done on a sample of peripheral blood. The clonotype comes from a human donor with acute or convalescent COVID-19. The donor label of this sample is uncertain. V usage is TRBV6-6 and J usage is TRBJ2-1, with D maybe TRBD2 (5 bases). The CDR3, as DNA: TGTGCCAGCAGTTACTTCGGACTGCGGAATGAGCAGTTCTTC. Amino acid sequence: CASSYFGLRNEQFF.